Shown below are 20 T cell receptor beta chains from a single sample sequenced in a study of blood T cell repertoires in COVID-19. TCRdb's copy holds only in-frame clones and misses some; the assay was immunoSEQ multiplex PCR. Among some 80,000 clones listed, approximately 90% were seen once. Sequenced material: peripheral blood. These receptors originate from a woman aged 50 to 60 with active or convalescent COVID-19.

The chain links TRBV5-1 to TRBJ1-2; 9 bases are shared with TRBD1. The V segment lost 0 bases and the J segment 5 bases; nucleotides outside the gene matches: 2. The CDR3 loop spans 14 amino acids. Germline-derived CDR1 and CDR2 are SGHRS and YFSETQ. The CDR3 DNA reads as TGCGCCAGCAGCTTGGCACAGGGGGCGTATGGCTACACCTTC. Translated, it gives CASSLAQGAYGYTF.

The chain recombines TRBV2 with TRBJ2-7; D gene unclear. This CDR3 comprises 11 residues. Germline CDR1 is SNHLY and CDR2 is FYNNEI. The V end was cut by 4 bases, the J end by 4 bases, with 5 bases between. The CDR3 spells CASSAEYEQYF. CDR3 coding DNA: TGTGCCAGCAGTGCAGAATACGAGCAGTACTTC. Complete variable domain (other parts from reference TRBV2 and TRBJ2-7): EPEVTQTPSHQVTQMGQEVILRCVPISNHLYFYWYRQILGQKVEFLVSFYNNEISEKSEIFDDQFSVERPDGSNFTLKIRSTKLEDSAMYFCASSAEYEQYFGPGTRLTVT.

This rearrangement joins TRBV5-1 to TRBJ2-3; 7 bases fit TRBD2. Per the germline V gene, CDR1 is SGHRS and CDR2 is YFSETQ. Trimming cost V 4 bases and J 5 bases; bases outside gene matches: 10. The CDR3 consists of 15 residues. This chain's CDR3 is CASSPSGARLDTQYF. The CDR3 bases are TGCGCCAGCAGCCCCAGCGGGGCGAGGTTAGATACGCAGTATTTT.

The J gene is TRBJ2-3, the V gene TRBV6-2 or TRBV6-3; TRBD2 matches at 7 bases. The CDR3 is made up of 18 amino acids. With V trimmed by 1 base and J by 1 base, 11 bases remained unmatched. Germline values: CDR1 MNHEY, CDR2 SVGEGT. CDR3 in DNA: TGTGCCAGCAGTTACTGGCCAACCAGCGGGGCACGCACAGATACGCAGTATTTT. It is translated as CASSYWPTSGARTDTQYF.

This CDR3 is CASSLTGVSGELFF. CDR3 coding DNA: TGTGCCAGCAGCCTCACCGGGGTCTCCGGGGAGCTGTTTTTT. J is TRBJ2-2 and V is TRBV3-1 (or the pseudogene TRBV3-2); a weak D match, TRBD2 (5 bases). The V and J ends lost 4 bases and 6 bases respectively, with 12 bases between them. This CDR3 comprises 14 residues. Germline V lookup: CDR1 LGHDT, CDR2 YNNKEL (reference sequence).

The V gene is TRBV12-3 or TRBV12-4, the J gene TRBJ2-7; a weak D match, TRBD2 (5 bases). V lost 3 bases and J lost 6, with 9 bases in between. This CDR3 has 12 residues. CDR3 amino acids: CASSFSRGEQYF. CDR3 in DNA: TGTGCCAGCAGTTTTTCTCGGGGCGAGCAGTACTTC.

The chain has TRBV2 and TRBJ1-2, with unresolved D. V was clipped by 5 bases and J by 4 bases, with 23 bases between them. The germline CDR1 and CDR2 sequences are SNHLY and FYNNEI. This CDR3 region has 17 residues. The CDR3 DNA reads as TGTGCCAGCAGTTCTCGGGGAAGAGCGGAGGACCTCTATGGCTACACCTTC. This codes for CASSSRGRAEDLYGYTF.

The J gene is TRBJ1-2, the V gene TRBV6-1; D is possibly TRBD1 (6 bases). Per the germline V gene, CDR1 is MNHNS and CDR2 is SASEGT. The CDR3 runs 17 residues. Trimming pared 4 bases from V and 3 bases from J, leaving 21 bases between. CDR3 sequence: CASSALGGAERYYGYTF. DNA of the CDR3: TGTGCCAGCAGTGCCCTTGGGGGGGCAGAAAGATACTATGGCTACACCTTC.

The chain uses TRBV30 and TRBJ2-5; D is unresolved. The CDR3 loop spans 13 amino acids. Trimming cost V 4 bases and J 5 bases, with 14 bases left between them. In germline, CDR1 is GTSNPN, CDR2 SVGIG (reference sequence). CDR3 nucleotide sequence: TGTGCCTGGAAGACTCGGCTGAGGGAGACCCAGTACTTC. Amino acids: CAWKTRLRETQYF.

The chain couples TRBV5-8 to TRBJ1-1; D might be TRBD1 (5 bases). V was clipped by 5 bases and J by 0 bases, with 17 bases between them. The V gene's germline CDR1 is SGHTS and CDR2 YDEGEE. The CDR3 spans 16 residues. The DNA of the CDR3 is TGTGCCAGCAGTTTCCAGGGACGGGGGATGAACACTGAAGCTTTCTTT. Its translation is CASSFQGRGMNTEAFF.

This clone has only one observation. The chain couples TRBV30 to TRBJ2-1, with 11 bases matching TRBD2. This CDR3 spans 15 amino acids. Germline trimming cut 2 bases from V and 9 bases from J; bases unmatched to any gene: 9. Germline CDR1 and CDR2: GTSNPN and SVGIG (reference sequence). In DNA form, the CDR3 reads TGTGCCTGGAGTACCGGGACTAGCGGAGATCGTGAGCAGTTCTTC. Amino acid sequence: CAWSTGTSGDREQFF.

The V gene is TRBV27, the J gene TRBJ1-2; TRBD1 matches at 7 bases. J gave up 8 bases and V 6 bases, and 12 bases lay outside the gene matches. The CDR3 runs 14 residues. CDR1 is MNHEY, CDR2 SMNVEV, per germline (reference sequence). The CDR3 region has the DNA TGTGCCAGCAGGCCGGACAGGCTCCCACTGGGCTACACCTTC. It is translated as CASRPDRLPLGYTF.

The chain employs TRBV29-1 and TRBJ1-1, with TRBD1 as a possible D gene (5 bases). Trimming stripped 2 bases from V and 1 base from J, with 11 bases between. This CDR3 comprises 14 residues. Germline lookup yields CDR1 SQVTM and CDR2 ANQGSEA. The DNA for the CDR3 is TGCAGCGTTGAATCCCTCGACAGGAACACTGAAGCTTTCTTT. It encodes CSVESLDRNTEAFF.

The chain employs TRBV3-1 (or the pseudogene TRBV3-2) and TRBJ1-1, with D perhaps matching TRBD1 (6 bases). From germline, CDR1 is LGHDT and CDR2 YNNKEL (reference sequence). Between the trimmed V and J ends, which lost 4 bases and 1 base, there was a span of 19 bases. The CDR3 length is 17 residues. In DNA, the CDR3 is TGTGCCAGCAGCCGAGCGGACAGCCCTCAGGGGAACACTGAAGCTTTCTTT. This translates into CASSRADSPQGNTEAFF.

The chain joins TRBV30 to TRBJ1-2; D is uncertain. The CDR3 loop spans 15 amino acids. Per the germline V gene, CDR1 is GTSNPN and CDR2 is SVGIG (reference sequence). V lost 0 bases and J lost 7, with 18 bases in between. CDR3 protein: CAWSVVLAARRGYTF. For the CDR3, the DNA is TGTGCCTGGAGTGTAGTTTTGGCAGCGCGACGTGGCTACACCTTC.

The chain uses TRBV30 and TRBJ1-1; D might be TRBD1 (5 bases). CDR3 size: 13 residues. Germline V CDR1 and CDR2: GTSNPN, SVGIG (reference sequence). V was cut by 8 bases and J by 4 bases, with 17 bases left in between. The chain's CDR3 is CAVSQGRSTEAFF. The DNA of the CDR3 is TGTGCCGTATCTCAGGGTCGGAGCACTGAAGCTTTCTTT.

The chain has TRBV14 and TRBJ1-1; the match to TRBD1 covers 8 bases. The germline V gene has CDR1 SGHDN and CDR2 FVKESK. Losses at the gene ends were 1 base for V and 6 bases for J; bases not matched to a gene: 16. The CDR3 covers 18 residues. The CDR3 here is CASSQGNRRQGIGAEAFF. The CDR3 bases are TGTGCCAGCAGCCAAGGGAATCGGCGACAGGGGATCGGCGCTGAAGCTTTCTTT.

Here the CDR3 reads CASSLERSGREQFF. The CDR3 nucleotides are TGCGCCAGCAGCTTGGAAAGGTCGGGTCGTGAGCAGTTCTTC. This chain uses TRBV5-1 with TRBJ2-1; D is uncertain. Germline assignment: CDR1 SGHRS and CDR2 YFSETQ. This CDR3 has 14 amino acids. Trimming shortened V by 0 bases and J by 9 bases, and 13 bases separated the two germline ends. The full variable domain, with the rest looked up from reference TRBV5-1 and TRBJ2-1, is KAGVTQTPRYLIKTRGQQVTLSCSPISGHRSVSWYQQTPGQGLQFLFEYFSETQRNKGNFPGRFSGRQFSNSRSEMNVSTLELGDSALYLCASSLERSGREQFFGPGTRLTVL.

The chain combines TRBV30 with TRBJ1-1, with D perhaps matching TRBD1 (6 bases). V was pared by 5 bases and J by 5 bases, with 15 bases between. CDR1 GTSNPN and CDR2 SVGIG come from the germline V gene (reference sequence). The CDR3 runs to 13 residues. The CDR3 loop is CAWHDRSGTEAFF. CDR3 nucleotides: TGTGCCTGGCATGACAGGTCTGGGACTGAAGCTTTCTTT.

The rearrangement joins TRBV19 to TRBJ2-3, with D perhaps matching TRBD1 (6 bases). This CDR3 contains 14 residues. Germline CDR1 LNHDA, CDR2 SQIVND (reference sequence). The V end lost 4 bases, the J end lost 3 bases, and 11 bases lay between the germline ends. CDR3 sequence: CASSKGDPTDTQYF. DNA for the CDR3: TGTGCCAGTAGTAAGGGGGACCCTACAGATACGCAGTATTTT.